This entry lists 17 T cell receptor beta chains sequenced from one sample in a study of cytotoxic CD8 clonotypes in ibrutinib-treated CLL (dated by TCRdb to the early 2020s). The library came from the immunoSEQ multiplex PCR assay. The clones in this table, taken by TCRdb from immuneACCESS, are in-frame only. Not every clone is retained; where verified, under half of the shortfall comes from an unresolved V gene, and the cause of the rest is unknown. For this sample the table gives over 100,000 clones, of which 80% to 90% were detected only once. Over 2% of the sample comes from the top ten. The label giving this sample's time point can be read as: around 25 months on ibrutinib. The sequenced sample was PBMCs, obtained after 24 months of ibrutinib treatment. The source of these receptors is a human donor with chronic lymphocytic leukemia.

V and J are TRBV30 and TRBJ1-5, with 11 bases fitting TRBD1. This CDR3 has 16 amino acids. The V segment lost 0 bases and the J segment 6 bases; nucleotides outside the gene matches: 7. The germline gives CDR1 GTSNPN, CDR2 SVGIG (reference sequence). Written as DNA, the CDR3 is TGTGCCTGGAGTGTCTACCGGGACAGGGGGTCTCAGCCCCAGCATTTT. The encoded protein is CAWSVYRDRGSQPQHF.

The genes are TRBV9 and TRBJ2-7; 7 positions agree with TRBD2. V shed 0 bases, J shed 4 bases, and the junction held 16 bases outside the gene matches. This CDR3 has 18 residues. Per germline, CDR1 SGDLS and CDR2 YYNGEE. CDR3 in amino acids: CASSVAPNTRSGRYEQYF. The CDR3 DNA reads TGTGCCAGCAGCGTAGCCCCCAATACTAGGTCCGGGAGGTACGAGCAGTACTTC.

CDR3 DNA sequence: TGTGCCACCAGCAGACCAGGGGTCACTGAAGCTTTCTTT. Its protein is CATSRPGVTEAFF. This sequence joins TRBV15 and TRBJ1-1; possible D gene TRBD1, 6 bases. The germline V and J ends were trimmed by 2 bases and 4 bases, with 8 bases remaining between them. CDR1 and CDR2 from the germline V gene are LNHNV and YYDKDF (reference sequence). The CDR3 is made up of 13 amino acids.

The CDR3 DNA follows: TGTGCCAGCAGCTTAACAGCGGGACGGAGGACTGAAGCTTTCTTT. Translated: CASSLTAGRRTEAFF. The J gene is TRBJ1-1, the V gene TRBV7-9; D possibly corresponds to TRBD1 (5 bases). The V gene lost 2 bases and the J gene lost 5 bases, with 15 bases spanning the gap. The CDR3 totals 15 residues. Germline CDR1 SEHNR, CDR2 FQNEAQ (reference sequence).

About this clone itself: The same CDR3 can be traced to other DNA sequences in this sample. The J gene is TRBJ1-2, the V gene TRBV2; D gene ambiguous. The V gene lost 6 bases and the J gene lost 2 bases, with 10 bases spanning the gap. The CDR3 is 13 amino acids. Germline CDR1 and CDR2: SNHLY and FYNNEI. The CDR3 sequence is CASRADRNYGYTF. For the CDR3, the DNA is TGTGCCAGCAGGGCAGACCGAAACTATGGCTACACCTTC. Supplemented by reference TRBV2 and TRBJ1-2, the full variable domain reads EPEVTQTPSHQVTQMGQEVILRCVPISNHLYFYWYRQILGQKVEFLVSFYNNEISEKSEIFDDQFSVERPDGSNFTLKIRSTKLEDSAMYFCASRADRNYGYTFGSGTRLTVV.

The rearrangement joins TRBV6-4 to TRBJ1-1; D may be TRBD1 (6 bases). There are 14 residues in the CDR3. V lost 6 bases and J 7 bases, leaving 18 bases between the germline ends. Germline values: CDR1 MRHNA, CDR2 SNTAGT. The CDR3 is CASRATGLRGEAFF. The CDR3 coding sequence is TGTGCCAGCAGGGCCACAGGGTTGAGGGGTGAAGCTTTCTTT.

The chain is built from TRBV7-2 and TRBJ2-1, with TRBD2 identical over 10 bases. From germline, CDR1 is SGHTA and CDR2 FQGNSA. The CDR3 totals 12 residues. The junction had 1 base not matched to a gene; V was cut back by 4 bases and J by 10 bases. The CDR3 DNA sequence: TGTGCCAGCAGCTCGACTAGCGGGGAGCAGTTCTTC. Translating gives CASSSTSGEQFF.

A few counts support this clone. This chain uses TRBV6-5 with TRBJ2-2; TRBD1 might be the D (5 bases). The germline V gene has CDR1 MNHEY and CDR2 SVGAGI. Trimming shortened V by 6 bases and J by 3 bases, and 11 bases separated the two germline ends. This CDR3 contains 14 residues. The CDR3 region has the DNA TGTGCCAGCAGCATGGGGCAGTACACCGGGGAGCTGTTTTTT. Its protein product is CASSMGQYTGELFF.

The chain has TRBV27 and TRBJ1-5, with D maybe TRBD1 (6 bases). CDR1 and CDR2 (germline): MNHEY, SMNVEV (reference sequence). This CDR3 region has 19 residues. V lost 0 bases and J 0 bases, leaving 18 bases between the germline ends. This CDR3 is CASSLSYGGADYSNQPQHF. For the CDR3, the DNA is TGTGCCAGCAGTTTATCTTATGGGGGGGCAGATTATAGCAATCAGCCCCAGCATTTT.

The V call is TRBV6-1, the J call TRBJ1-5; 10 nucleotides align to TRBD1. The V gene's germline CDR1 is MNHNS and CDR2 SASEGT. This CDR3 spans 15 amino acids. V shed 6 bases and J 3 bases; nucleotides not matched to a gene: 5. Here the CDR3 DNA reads TGTGCCAGCAGCCCGGGACAGGGGCACAATCAGCCCCAGCATTTT. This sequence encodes CASSPGQGHNQPQHF.

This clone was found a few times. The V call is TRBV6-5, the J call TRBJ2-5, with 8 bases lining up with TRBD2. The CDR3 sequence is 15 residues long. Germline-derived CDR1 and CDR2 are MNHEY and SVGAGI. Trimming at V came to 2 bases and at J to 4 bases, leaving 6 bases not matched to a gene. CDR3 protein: CASSYLGLAGETQYF. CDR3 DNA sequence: TGTGCCAGCAGTTACCTTGGACTAGCCGGAGAGACCCAGTACTTC.

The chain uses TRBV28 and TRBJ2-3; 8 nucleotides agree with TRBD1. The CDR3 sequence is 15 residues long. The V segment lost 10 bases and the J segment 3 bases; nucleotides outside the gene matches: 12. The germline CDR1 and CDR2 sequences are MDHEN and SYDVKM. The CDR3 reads CAISGQGARTDTQYF. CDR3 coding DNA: TGTGCCATCTCGGGCCAGGGGGCTAGAACAGATACGCAGTATTTT.

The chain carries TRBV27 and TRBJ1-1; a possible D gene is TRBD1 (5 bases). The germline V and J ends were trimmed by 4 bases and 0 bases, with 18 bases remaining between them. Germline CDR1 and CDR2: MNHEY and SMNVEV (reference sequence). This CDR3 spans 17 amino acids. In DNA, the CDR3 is TGTGCCAGCAGTTCCCCCCGCAACAAGGGGTTGAACACTGAAGCTTTCTTT. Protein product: CASSSPRNKGLNTEAFF.

Written as DNA, the CDR3 is TGTGCCAGCAGTGACCGGTTCACAGATACGCAGTATTTT. This gives the protein CASSDRFTDTQYF. This sequence joins TRBV6-1 and TRBJ2-3; D is unclear. The germline V gene has CDR1 MNHNS and CDR2 SASEGT. The V and J ends lost 3 bases and 2 bases respectively, with 6 bases between them. This CDR3 has 13 residues.

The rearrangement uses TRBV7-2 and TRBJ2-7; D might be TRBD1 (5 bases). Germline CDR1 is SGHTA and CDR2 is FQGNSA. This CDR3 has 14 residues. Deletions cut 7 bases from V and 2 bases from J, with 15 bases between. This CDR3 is CASTLTVTTYEQYF. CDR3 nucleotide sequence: TGTGCCAGCACCCTGACAGTCACGACCTACGAGCAGTACTTC. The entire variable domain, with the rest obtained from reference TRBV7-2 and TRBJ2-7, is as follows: GAGVSQSPSNKVTEKGKDVELRCDPISGHTALYWYRQSLGQGLEFLIYFQGNSAPDKSGLPSDRFSAERTGGSVSTLTIQRTQQEDSAVYLCASTLTVTTYEQYFGPGTRLTVT.

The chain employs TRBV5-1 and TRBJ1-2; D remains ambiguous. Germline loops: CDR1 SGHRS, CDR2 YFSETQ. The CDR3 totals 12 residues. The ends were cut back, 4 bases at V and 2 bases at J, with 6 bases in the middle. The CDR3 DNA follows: TGCGCCAGCAGCCAAGAGAACTATGGCTACACCTTC. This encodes CASSQENYGYTF.

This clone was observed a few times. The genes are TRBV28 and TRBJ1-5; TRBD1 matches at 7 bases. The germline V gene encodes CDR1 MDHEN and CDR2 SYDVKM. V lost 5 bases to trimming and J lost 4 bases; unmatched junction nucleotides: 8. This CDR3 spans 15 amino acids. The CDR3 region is CASSPTGIRNQPQHF. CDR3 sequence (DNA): TGTGCCAGCAGTCCGACAGGGATCCGAAATCAGCCCCAGCATTTT.